The clone carrying this T cell receptor (beta chain) was detected only a few times. Its antigen is still unknown. This sample is part of a study of identical twins. Whole-study results and caveats: Models predicted less out-of-frame TCR alpha sharing in monozygotic twins than was found. Reduced insertions were recorded for abundant cord blood beta clonotypes, with no such pattern in memory repertoires.

TCRdb passed the 5' RACE reads through MiXCR, listing each CDR3 protein once. The table has approximately 490,000 distinct CDR3 sequences, around 20% seen once. The sample was also reused in another study, on yellow fever vaccine responses in identical twins.

The source material was CD4+ T cells sorted from blood. This clonotype was obtained from a young woman in good health.

The CDR3 here is CSAKVLKADTQYF. CDR3 sequence (DNA): TGCAGTGCTAAAGTCTTAAAGGCAGATACGCAGTATTTT. The rearrangement links TRBV20-1 to TRBJ2-3; unclear D gene. Deletions cut 4 bases from V and 4 bases from J, with 12 bases between. From germline, CDR1 is DFQATT and CDR2 SNEGSKA (reference sequence). This CDR3 is built from 13 residues.